This T cell receptor beta chain was observed in a study of preoperative IRX-2 immunotherapy in early breast cancer. Sequencing used immunoSEQ multiplex PCR; TCRdb keeps in-frame clones, though not all of them. The sample consists of around 34,000 clones, nearly 95% of them appearing once. This clone was picked up one time. CDR1 and CDR2 from the germline V gene are SEHNR and FQNEAQ (reference sequence). V gave up 7 bases and J gave up 4 bases, with 13 bases separating them. The CDR3 has 13 residues. Sample treatment: preoperative locoregional IRX-2 cytokine immunotherapy. Patients received preoperative, locoregional IRX-2 cytokine immunotherapy in a phase Ib study.

This sequence was found in a human donor with breast cancer. Sampling was done from a patient treated with IRX-2 immunotherapy. The chain carries TRBV7-9 and TRBJ1-1; D call uncertain. CDR3 protein: CASKVTIGTEAFF. In DNA form, the CDR3 reads TGTGCCAGCAAGGTTACTATTGGCACTGAAGCTTTCTTT.